A selection of T cell receptor beta chains follows, all from one sample in a study of lymphopenia after photon versus proton radiotherapy. This table comes from immunoSEQ multiplex PCR, and its TCRdb copy is limited to in-frame clones, with some not included. The sample holds tens of thousands of clones, around four fifths seen once. The sequenced sample was peripheral blood, obtained from a patient treated with proton-based radiotherapy. The source of these receptors is a man aged 55 to 69 with pancreatic cancer. Each CDR3 is given with its conserved first and last residue. Each record gives: J gene, clone size, V gene, D gene, CDR3 DNA, CDR3 protein. D genes are given only for firm matches. Not every row has a clone size; where given, it reads once, few, many or a size class.

>TRBJ1-2|once|TRBV9|NA
TGTGCCAGCAGCGTAGGACAGCTCTATGGCTACACCTTC
CASSVGQLYGYTF
>TRBJ2-7|few|TRBV18|NA
TGTGCCAGCTCACCAGCAGGGCTCGAGCAGTACTTC
CASSPAGLEQYF
>TRBJ2-7|once|TRBV6-1|NA
TGTGCCAGCCCCACGGCAGGGGGGAGCTCCTACGAGCAGTACTTC
CASPTAGGSSYEQYF
>TRBJ2-7|few|TRBV2|NA
TGTGCCAGCAGTGACTGGCCCAACTACGAGCAGTACTTC
CASSDWPNYEQYF
>TRBJ2-3|NA|TRBV5-4|NA
TGTGCCAGCAGCATTGACTACCGCACAGATACGCAGTATTTT
CASSIDYRTDTQYF
>TRBJ2-7|NA|TRBV25-1|NA
TGTGCCAGCAGTGATCTGACAGGTTCCTACGAGCAGTACTTC
CASSDLTGSYEQYF
>TRBJ2-3|few|TRBV7-9|NA
TGTGCCAGCAGCTTAGGGAGCACAGATACGCAGTATTTT
CASSLGSTDTQYF
>TRBJ2-1|NA|TRBV19|TRBD2
TGTGCCAGTACCCCAAGACTAGCGGATTACAATGAGCAGTTCTTC
CASTPRLADYNEQFF
>TRBJ2-1|NA|TRBV16|TRBD2
TGTGCCAGCAGCCACTGGCGGCTAGCGGGAGTATGTGAGCAGTTCTTC
CASSHWRLAGVCEQFF
>TRBJ2-1|NA|TRBV7-8|TRBD1
TGTGCCAGCAGCCTACGAAATACAGGGGGCGCTTACAATGAGCAGTTCTTC
CASSLRNTGGAYNEQFF
>TRBJ2-3|NA|TRBV5-4|NA
TGTGCCAGCAGCTTGGAGCCGGCTAGCGTACGCACAGATACGCAGTATTTT
CASSLEPASVRTDTQYF
>TRBJ1-1|NA|TRBV7-9|NA
TGTGCCAGCAGCCCTAACACGAACGCTGAAGCTTTCTTT
CASSPNTNAEAFF
>TRBJ1-1|NA|TRBV9|NA
TGTGCCAGCAGCGTTCTCGGGGACACTGAAGCTTTCTTT
CASSVLGDTEAFF
>TRBJ2-3|few|TRBV9|NA
TGTGCCAGCAGCGACCGTGGGAGGACGGGGGATACGCAGTATTTT
CASSDRGRTGDTQYF
>TRBJ1-1|NA|TRBV13|TRBD1
TGTGCCAGCAGTCCGACAGGGAGGGACACTGAAGCTTTCTTT
CASSPTGRDTEAFF
>TRBJ1-4|NA|TRBV9|NA
TGTGCCAGCAGCGTAGATCCAGGAAGGGAAAAACTGTTTTTT
CASSVDPGREKLFF
>TRBJ2-7|NA|TRBV6-1|NA
TGTGCCAGCAGTGAAGAACCCCGCTCCTACGAGCAGTACTTC
CASSEEPRSYEQYF
>TRBJ1-5|NA|TRBV19|TRBD1
TGTGCCAGTAGTATAGGACAGGGCTCCAATCAGCCCCAGCATTTT
CASSIGQGSNQPQHF
>TRBJ1-4|NA|TRBV6-5|NA
TGTGCCAGCAGTTACAGGGGGGGTAATGAAAAACTGTTTTTT
CASSYRGGNEKLFF
>TRBJ2-7|NA|TRBV29-1|NA
TGCAGCGTCCAATTTAGGGGGAGGGCCTACGAGCAGTACTTC
CSVQFRGRAYEQYF
>TRBJ2-3|NA|TRBV6-1|NA
TGTGCCAGCAGTACGGACTACACAGATACGCAGTATTTT
CASSTDYTDTQYF
>TRBJ2-6|NA|TRBV21-1|NA
TGTGCCAGCAGCAAATTAACAGGGGTCGAGAGCTCTGGGGCCAACGTCCTGACTTTC
CASSKLTGVESSGANVLTF
>TRBJ1-2|NA|TRBV28|NA
TGTGCCAGCAGTGCCATGGCGGGCGGCTACACCTTC
CASSAMAGGYTF
>TRBJ1-6|NA|TRBV7-6|NA
TGTGCCAGCAGCGAAGGACGCCTAGATAATTCACCCCTCCACTTT
CASSEGRLDNSPLHF
>TRBJ2-5|NA|TRBV28|TRBD1
TGTGCCAGCAATCCACGGGGACAGACTCGAGAGACCCAGTACTTC
CASNPRGQTRETQYF
>TRBJ2-2|NA|TRBV9|NA
TGTGCCAGCAGCCCGGCCCATCCCGGGGAGCTGTTTTTT
CASSPAHPGELFF
>TRBJ2-7|few|TRBV28|NA
TGTGCCAGCAGTTTACCGGGGGCCGTCGAGCAGTACTTC
CASSLPGAVEQYF
>TRBJ2-1|NA|TRBV12-5|NA
TGTGCTAGTGGTTTGAGTCTTAGCTCCTACAATGAGCAGTTCTTC
CASGLSLSSYNEQFF
>TRBJ2-5|NA|TRBV7-9|NA
TGTGCCAGCAGCGAAAGACTTGTAGAGACCCAGTACTTC
CASSERLVETQYF
>TRBJ2-5|NA|TRBV28|NA
TGTGCCAGCAGTTATTCTGACCGGGCTGGGGGGGAGACCCAGTACTTC
CASSYSDRAGGETQYF
>TRBJ1-4|NA|TRBV4-2|NA
TGTGCCAGCAGCCAAGATTACTTTAATGAAAAACTGTTTTTT
CASSQDYFNEKLFF
>TRBJ2-5|NA|TRBV5-1|NA
TGCGCCAGCAGCTTGGGATCAAGTGAGACCCAGTACTTC
CASSLGSSETQYF
>TRBJ2-5|NA|TRBV9|TRBD2
TGTGCCAGCAGCCAACAAGGAACTAGCGGAAAAGAGACCCAGTACTTC
CASSQQGTSGKETQYF
>TRBJ1-2|NA|TRBV2|NA
TGTGCCAGCAGTGAATTCAGCTATGGCTACACCTTC
CASSEFSYGYTF
>TRBJ2-3|NA|TRBV7-9|NA
TGTGCCAGCAGCTTCGGGGGGCGCGGGAACACAGATACGCAGTATTTT
CASSFGGRGNTDTQYF
>TRBJ2-7|NA|TRBV19|TRBD2
TGTGCCAGCGCTCGGGGGGGTCTTTACGAGCAGTACTTC
CASARGGLYEQYF
>TRBJ2-2|NA|TRBV7-9|NA
TGTGCCAGCAGCTTAGGAGAAACCGGGGAGCTGTTTTTT
CASSLGETGELFF
>TRBJ2-1|NA|TRBV29-1|NA
TGCAGCGCCGGTCCCAGCTACAATGAGCAGTTCTTC
CSAGPSYNEQFF
>TRBJ2-1|NA|TRBV4-1|TRBD2
TGCGCCAGCAGCCGAGAAGCGGGAGACGCATACAATGAGCAGTTCTTC
CASSREAGDAYNEQFF
>TRBJ1-1|NA|TRBV6-5|NA
TGTGCCAGCAGTTCTCATCCAGCGAACACTGAAGCTTTCTTT
CASSSHPANTEAFF
>TRBJ2-5|NA|TRBV29-1|TRBD2
TGCAGCGTTGAGCGGGAGGAGACCCAGTACTTC
CSVEREETQYF
>TRBJ1-4|once|TRBV10-3|NA
TGTGCCATCAGTGACACGGTTCGCGAAAAACTGTTTTTT
CAISDTVREKLFF
>TRBJ1-2|NA|TRBV27|NA
TGTGCCAGCAGTACCAGACTAGCGGGGTTGGGTGGCTACACCTTC
CASSTRLAGLGGYTF
>TRBJ2-3|NA|TRBV4-1|NA
TGCGCCAGCAGCCAAGAGGGAGCGGATACGCAGTATTTT
CASSQEGADTQYF
>TRBJ1-1|NA|TRBV11-3|NA
TGTGCCAGCAGCCTGGGGTTCGACAGCACGAACACTGAAGCTTTCTTT
CASSLGFDSTNTEAFF
>TRBJ2-1|NA|TRBV7-2|NA
TGTGCCAGCAGCGCACTAATTGAGCAGTTCTTC
CASSALIEQFF
>TRBJ2-2|NA|TRBV28|NA
TGTGCCAGCAGTTTACGACTAGACACCGGGGAGCTGTTTTTT
CASSLRLDTGELFF
>TRBJ1-5|NA|TRBV6-6|NA
TGTGCCAGCAGAGAATGGGGCATCGATTCCCAGCATTTT
CASREWGIDSQHF
>TRBJ2-1|NA|TRBV10-1|TRBD2
TGCGCCAGCAGCGTGAATCCCCTAGCGGGACAACTCAATGAGCAGTTCTTC
CASSVNPLAGQLNEQFF
>TRBJ2-3|once|TRBV5-8|TRBD1
TGTGCCAGCAGTTTACAGGGGGCAAGCACAGATACGCAGTATTTT
CASSLQGASTDTQYF
>TRBJ2-7|NA|TRBV4-3|NA
TGCGCCAGCAGCCACGGGCGGGCCAGCTCCTACGAGCAGTACTTC
CASSHGRASSYEQYF
>TRBJ1-1|NA|TRBV29-1|TRBD1
TGCAGCGTTCACAGGGGGGTGAACACTGAAGCTTTCTTT
CSVHRGVNTEAFF
>TRBJ2-7|NA|TRBV7-2|NA
TGTGCCAGCAGCTCTAGGACATCGACCTCCTACGAGCAGTACTTC
CASSSRTSTSYEQYF
>TRBJ2-1|NA|TRBV7-6|TRBD2
TGTGCCAGCAGCTTAACTAGCGGGGCTAACAATGAGCAGTTCTTC
CASSLTSGANNEQFF
>TRBJ2-2|NA|TRBV19|NA
TGTGCCAGTACAACAGGGAACACCGGGGAGCTGTTTTTT
CASTTGNTGELFF
>TRBJ2-7|NA|TRBV15|NA
TGTGCCACCAGCAGAGAAAAAGGGCTCCACTACGAGCAGTACTTC
CATSREKGLHYEQYF
>TRBJ1-1|NA|TRBV5-5|NA
TGTGCCAGCAGCGCGGGGCACAAGGGTATGAACACTGAAGCTTTCTTT
CASSAGHKGMNTEAFF
>TRBJ1-2|NA|TRBV21-1|NA
TGTGCCAGCAGCAGGAGGTCTGACAGGGGACGGGGCTACACCTTC
CASSRRSDRGRGYTF
>TRBJ2-1|NA|TRBV5-1|TRBD2
TGCGCCAGCAGCTTGGGCGGGAGTGTTAATGAGCAGTTCTTC
CASSLGGSVNEQFF
>TRBJ2-7|NA|TRBV4-1|NA
TGCGCCAGCAGCGCTGGGCCTTACGAGCAGTACTTC
CASSAGPYEQYF